This TCR beta chain derives from a study of T cells in Graves' hyperthyroidism and ophthalmopathy. This clonotype was picked up a small number of times. Possible read error: a much larger clone is one base away. The TCR beta CDR3 regions underwent amplification using RNA transcripts as the source. First-round RT-PCR of the TCR CDR3 relied on the HTBI primer set. TCRdb analysed the multiplex PCR reads with MiXCR anew, one entry per CDR3 protein. The sample has some 560,000 distinct CDR3 sequences, approximately 14% seen once; the top ten hold roughly 14%. Looked up from germline, CDR1 is SNHLY and CDR2 is FYNNEI. This CDR3 region has 14 residues. The ends lost 8 bases at V and 5 bases at J; junction bases unmatched: 9.

This rearrangement joins TRBV2 to TRBJ2-1; 7 nucleotides line up with TRBD2. This TCR was recovered from a woman in her 40s with Graves' hyperthyroidism. The sequenced sample consisted of blood. The CDR3 coding sequence is TGTGCCAGCTTCGGAGCGGGGACCCACAATGAGCAGTTCTTC. It yields the protein CASFGAGTHNEQFF.